This TCR beta chain was sequenced in a study of blood T cell repertoires in COVID-19. As for the study in general: COVID-19 samples collected from the United States, Italy and Spain covered acute and convalescent phases.

Measured with immunoSEQ multiplex PCR; TCRdb has only the in-frame clones, and not every one. The table records tens of thousands of clones, roughly nine tenths of them present only once. This clone came up a few times. The TCR comes from a woman older than 75 with active or convalescent COVID-19. Sequencing was carried out using peripheral blood.

The CDR3 sequence is CASSFSWTSGRSYEQYF. In DNA form, the CDR3 reads TGTGCCAGCAGCTTCTCCTGGACTAGCGGACGTTCCTACGAGCAGTACTTC. J is TRBJ2-7 and V is TRBV5-4; TRBD2 matches at 10 bases. Trimming cost V 2 bases and J 1 base; bases outside gene matches: 9. CDR1 and CDR2 (germline): SGHNT, YYREEE (reference sequence). The CDR3 runs 17 residues.